This T cell receptor (beta chain) was retrieved from a study of Ad26.COV2.S vaccination and SARS-CoV-2 variants. Study-level points and caveats: Substantial breadth was reportedly displayed by spike-specific CD8+ and CD4+ T cell responses after vaccination.

The treatment here: roughly 19 received Ad26.COV2.S at low or high dose, single or two shots; several received placebo; per-sample allocation not given. The samples were gathered on day 63 after the first injection of vaccine or placebo. Donor was an adult aged 18-55 years in Boston. The repertoire was sequenced with immunoSEQ multiplex PCR; TCRdb's copy has only in-frame clones and lacks some. The data contain about 350,000 clones, 75% to 90% of them singletons. Deletions cut 3 bases from V and 4 bases from J, with 10 bases between. This CDR3 has 13 residues. Per germline, CDR1 KGHSH and CDR2 LQKENI. Concerning this clone itself: Its antigen remains unidentified.

This material consisted of peripheral blood, taken in a trial of Ad26.COV2.S vaccine versus placebo. The chain combines TRBV18 with TRBJ2-7; the D gene is possibly TRBD2 (5 bases). The receptor's source is a person between 18 and 59 years old who received the Ad26.COV2.S COVID-19 vaccine or a placebo. As DNA, the CDR3 is TGTGCCAGCTCACCGGACTCCCAGTACGAGCAGTACTTC. Its protein product is CASSPDSQYEQYF.